Listed below are T cell receptor beta chains from one sample, sequenced in a study of spatial heterogeneity in lung cancer. A single record per CDR3 protein comes from TCRdb applying MiXCR to the 5' RACE reads. The table lists 15,000 to 20,000 distinct CDR3 sequences, around 6% of them singletons, with over 3.5% in the top ten. The sequencing used lung tumor tissue, collected at surgery. All receptors derive from a female donor with early-stage non-small cell lung cancer. The CDR3 runs from the conserved cysteine through the conserved F or W. Each record gives: clone size, D gene, J gene, V gene, CDR3 DNA, CDR3 protein. A D gene is named only where the DNA matches it firmly. Rows may omit the clone size; those that give it use once, few, many or a size class.

abundance: medium-sized; d_gene: TRBD2; j_gene: TRBJ2-7; v_gene: TRBV2; CDR3nt: TGTGCCAGCAGCTCGACTAGCGGGGAGGCTAAGCAGTACTTC; CDR3aa: CASSSTSGEAKQYF
abundance: many; d_gene: NA; j_gene: TRBJ1-1; v_gene: TRBV11-2; CDR3nt: TGTGCCAGCAGCCCCCGTACGGGCGGGAACACTGAAGCTTTCTTT; CDR3aa: CASSPRTGGNTEAFF
abundance: many; d_gene: NA; j_gene: TRBJ2-7; v_gene: TRBV29-1; CDR3nt: TGCAGCGTTGAAAGGCGGGATTCCTACGAGCAGTACTTC; CDR3aa: CSVERRDSYEQYF
abundance: many; d_gene: NA; j_gene: TRBJ2-1; v_gene: TRBV5-1; CDR3nt: TGCGCCAGCAGCTTGGAACCCTCCTCCTACAATGAGCAGTTCTTC; CDR3aa: CASSLEPSSYNEQFF
abundance: many; d_gene: NA; j_gene: TRBJ1-4; v_gene: TRBV18; CDR3nt: TGTGCCAGCTCACCACTTCCCCTCCGGGGTAATGAAAAACTGTTTTTT; CDR3aa: CASSPLPLRGNEKLFF
abundance: many; d_gene: TRBD1; j_gene: TRBJ2-1; v_gene: TRBV27; CDR3nt: TGTGCCAGCAGTTCACTCCGGGGGACAGGGGGCGGGAATGAGCAGTTCTTC; CDR3aa: CASSSLRGTGGGNEQFF
abundance: many; d_gene: NA; j_gene: TRBJ2-1; v_gene: TRBV25-1; CDR3nt: TGTGCCAGCAGTGCTCGTAGCAGAAACTCCAATGAGCAGTTCTTC; CDR3aa: CASSARSRNSNEQFF
abundance: many; d_gene: TRBD1; j_gene: TRBJ1-2; v_gene: TRBV6-2/TRBV6-3; CDR3nt: TGTGCCAGCAGAAACGCCCGGGACAGACGCTATGGCTACACCTTC; CDR3aa: CASRNARDRRYGYTF
abundance: many; d_gene: NA; j_gene: TRBJ2-2; v_gene: TRBV7-2; CDR3nt: TGTGCCAGCCGCCCCCCAGCGAACACCGGGGAGCTGTTTTTT; CDR3aa: CASRPPANTGELFF
abundance: many; d_gene: NA; j_gene: TRBJ1-2; v_gene: TRBV6-5; CDR3nt: TGTGCCAGCAGGCTAGACAGTAACTATGGCTACACCTTC; CDR3aa: CASRLDSNYGYTF
abundance: many; d_gene: NA; j_gene: TRBJ2-2; v_gene: TRBV23-1; CDR3nt: TGCGCCAGCAGTCAATCCGCCAGGGGTCTTCTGTATAACACCGGGGAGCTGTTTTTT; CDR3aa: CASSQSARGLLYNTGELFF
abundance: many; d_gene: NA; j_gene: TRBJ2-2; v_gene: TRBV28; CDR3nt: TGTGCCAGCAGTTTAAGGGGGTTGGTCGGGGAGCTGTTTTTT; CDR3aa: CASSLRGLVGELFF
abundance: medium-sized; d_gene: TRBD1; j_gene: TRBJ1-1; v_gene: TRBV20-1; CDR3nt: TGCACCCGGGACAGGGGCCGGGATGCGCACACTGAAGCTTTCTTT; CDR3aa: CTRDRGRDAHTEAFF
abundance: many; d_gene: NA; j_gene: TRBJ1-4; v_gene: TRBV18; CDR3nt: TGTGCCAGCTCAAAGGGGGATAGACTGTTTTTT; CDR3aa: CASSKGDRLFF
abundance: many; d_gene: TRBD1; j_gene: TRBJ2-7; v_gene: TRBV20-1; CDR3nt: TGCAGTGCTCGAAGGGACAGAACTAACTACGAGCAGTACTTC; CDR3aa: CSARRDRTNYEQYF
abundance: many; d_gene: NA; j_gene: TRBJ1-4; v_gene: TRBV20-1; CDR3nt: TGCAGTGCTATGCCCGGAGCCGAACTGTTTTTT; CDR3aa: CSAMPGAELFF
abundance: many; d_gene: TRBD2; j_gene: TRBJ2-3; v_gene: TRBV6-5; CDR3nt: TGTGCCAGCAGTTACTCGTGGACTAGTTTTCGTCACGATACGCAGTATTTT; CDR3aa: CASSYSWTSFRHDTQYF
abundance: many; d_gene: TRBD2; j_gene: TRBJ2-3; v_gene: TRBV18; CDR3nt: TGTGCCAGCTCACAGCTAGCGGGTGCTACCGATACGCAGTATTTT; CDR3aa: CASSQLAGATDTQYF
abundance: NA; d_gene: NA; j_gene: TRBJ2-3; v_gene: TRBV19; CDR3nt: TGTGCCAGTAGTATAGACCACAAAGATACGCAGTATTTT; CDR3aa: CASSIDHKDTQYF
abundance: many; d_gene: TRBD1; j_gene: TRBJ1-2; v_gene: TRBV28; CDR3nt: TGTGCCAGCGGAGACAGGGGCAGTAATGGCTACACCTTC; CDR3aa: CASGDRGSNGYTF
abundance: many; d_gene: NA; j_gene: TRBJ1-5; v_gene: TRBV15; CDR3nt: TGTGCCACCAGCAGAGGCAGGGTTCGGCAGCCCCAGCATTTT; CDR3aa: CATSRGRVRQPQHF
abundance: many; d_gene: TRBD1; j_gene: TRBJ1-5; v_gene: TRBV28; CDR3nt: TGTGCCAGCACCCGAGCCCTGACAGGGACCAATCAGCCCCAGCATTTT; CDR3aa: CASTRALTGTNQPQHF
abundance: NA; d_gene: NA; j_gene: TRBJ1-2; v_gene: TRBV12-3/TRBV12-4; CDR3nt: TGTGCCAGCAGTTTCGGCCAGTCATTACCCCTTAGAACCTTC; CDR3aa: CASSFGQSLPLRTF
abundance: many; d_gene: NA; j_gene: TRBJ1-1; v_gene: TRBV28; CDR3nt: TGTGCCAGCATTTCCCCCCCGGGGCGAGGGGACACTGAAGCTTTCTTT; CDR3aa: CASISPPGRGDTEAFF
abundance: many; d_gene: TRBD2; j_gene: TRBJ2-7; v_gene: TRBV28; CDR3nt: TGTGCCAGCAGTAGGCTAGCGGTCTACGAGCAGTACTTC; CDR3aa: CASSRLAVYEQYF
abundance: many; d_gene: NA; j_gene: TRBJ2-7; v_gene: TRBV29-1; CDR3nt: TGCAGCGTAGCCCAGGGGATCCTTGACGAGCAGTACTTC; CDR3aa: CSVAQGILDEQYF
abundance: many; d_gene: TRBD2; j_gene: TRBJ2-4; v_gene: TRBV12-3/TRBV12-4; CDR3nt: TGTGCCAGCAGTCCAGGGACTAGCGGGAGGGACTTC; CDR3aa: CASSPGTSGRDF
abundance: many; d_gene: TRBD2; j_gene: TRBJ2-1; v_gene: TRBV4-2; CDR3nt: TGTGCCAGCAGCCAAGATTCACTAGCGGGACCCCGGAATGAGCAGTTCTTC; CDR3aa: CASSQDSLAGPRNEQFF
abundance: many; d_gene: TRBD2; j_gene: TRBJ2-7; v_gene: TRBV20-1; CDR3nt: TGCAGTGCTCTCGGGACTAGCGGTACCTACGAGCAGTACTTC; CDR3aa: CSALGTSGTYEQYF
abundance: many; d_gene: TRBD1; j_gene: TRBJ2-4; v_gene: TRBV6-2/TRBV6-3; CDR3nt: TGTGCCAGCAGTCCCTCCCGGACAGGGGCGGACATTCAGTACTTC; CDR3aa: CASSPSRTGADIQYF
abundance: NA; d_gene: TRBD1; j_gene: TRBJ2-1; v_gene: TRBV3-1; CDR3nt: TGTGCCAGCAGCGCCAACAGGGGGAATGAGCAGTTCTTC; CDR3aa: CASSANRGNEQFF
abundance: many; d_gene: NA; j_gene: TRBJ2-1; v_gene: TRBV20-1; CDR3nt: TGCAGTGCTAGAGACCTCACTATTCCGTTCTTC; CDR3aa: CSARDLTIPFF
abundance: many; d_gene: NA; j_gene: TRBJ2-6; v_gene: TRBV7-9; CDR3nt: TGTGCCAGCAGCTCCGTTGGGGGCTGGGGCCTCCGCTCTGGGGCCAACGTCCTGACTTTC; CDR3aa: CASSSVGGWGLRSGANVLTF
abundance: few; d_gene: TRBD1; j_gene: TRBJ2-1; v_gene: TRBV12-3/TRBV12-4; CDR3nt: TGTGCCAGCAGTTCCGCAGGGGGACAGGGGATTGGGGTCCAGTTCTTC; CDR3aa: CASSSAGGQGIGVQFF
abundance: many; d_gene: NA; j_gene: TRBJ2-1; v_gene: TRBV28; CDR3nt: TGTGCCAGCAGGCCGGGTTACAATGAGCAGTTCTTC; CDR3aa: CASRPGYNEQFF
abundance: many; d_gene: NA; j_gene: TRBJ2-3; v_gene: TRBV7-9; CDR3nt: TGTGCCAGCAGCTCTAGCTTCCCGGGACACCGAGGGAGCACAGATACGCAGTATTTT; CDR3aa: CASSSSFPGHRGSTDTQYF
abundance: many; d_gene: NA; j_gene: TRBJ2-1; v_gene: TRBV9; CDR3nt: TGTGCCAGCAGCGTAGGCGGTCCCTACAATGAGCAGTTCTTC; CDR3aa: CASSVGGPYNEQFF
abundance: many; d_gene: NA; j_gene: TRBJ2-4; v_gene: TRBV30; CDR3nt: TGTGCCTGGGAAGGGGTGGCCAAAAACATTCAGTACTTC; CDR3aa: CAWEGVAKNIQYF
abundance: medium-sized; d_gene: NA; j_gene: TRBJ2-1; v_gene: TRBV6-2/TRBV6-3; CDR3nt: TGTGCCAGCAGTTACTCGAACAATGAGCAGTTCTTC; CDR3aa: CASSYSNNEQFF
abundance: many; d_gene: TRBD1; j_gene: TRBJ2-5; v_gene: TRBV5-4; CDR3nt: TGTGCCAGCAGTCGGGACAGGGGAAGACAAGAGACCCAGTACTTC; CDR3aa: CASSRDRGRQETQYF
abundance: many; d_gene: TRBD1; j_gene: TRBJ2-7; v_gene: TRBV5-1; CDR3nt: TGCGCCAGCAGCTGGGCGGGACAGGGCACCTACGAGCAGTACTTC; CDR3aa: CASSWAGQGTYEQYF
abundance: many; d_gene: NA; j_gene: TRBJ2-7; v_gene: TRBV7-2; CDR3nt: TGTGCCAGCAGCTTAGTACAGGAGGGCCCATACGAGCAGTACTTC; CDR3aa: CASSLVQEGPYEQYF
abundance: NA; d_gene: TRBD2; j_gene: TRBJ2-3; v_gene: TRBV20-1; CDR3nt: TGCAGTGCTCCCCGACCGGGACTAGCTTTTGCAGATACGCAGTATTTT; CDR3aa: CSAPRPGLAFADTQYF
abundance: many; d_gene: NA; j_gene: TRBJ2-7; v_gene: TRBV7-9; CDR3nt: TGTGCCAGCAGCCGGAGAAAAGGGACTGCCGACTTC; CDR3aa: CASSRRKGTADF
abundance: few; d_gene: NA; j_gene: TRBJ2-5; v_gene: TRBV7-9; CDR3nt: TGTGCCAGCACCCAGGCCAGGCGACGGTCGGGAGAGACCCAGTACTTC; CDR3aa: CASTQARRRSGETQYF
abundance: many; d_gene: NA; j_gene: TRBJ1-6; v_gene: TRBV4-3; CDR3nt: TGCGCCAGCAGCCAAAATTGGAATAATTCACCCCTCCACTTT; CDR3aa: CASSQNWNNSPLHF
abundance: many; d_gene: NA; j_gene: TRBJ2-7; v_gene: TRBV11-2; CDR3nt: TGTGCCAGCAGCTTAGTCTTGGGCTACGAGCAGTACTTC; CDR3aa: CASSLVLGYEQYF
abundance: many; d_gene: NA; j_gene: TRBJ2-5; v_gene: TRBV6-2/TRBV6-3; CDR3nt: TGTGCCAGCACCAGGCGGGCATACCAAGAGACCCAGTACTTC; CDR3aa: CASTRRAYQETQYF
abundance: NA; d_gene: TRBD1; j_gene: TRBJ1-5; v_gene: TRBV28; CDR3nt: TGTGCCAGCAGTCCTCCGGACACAGGGGGGCATCAGCCCCAGCATTTT; CDR3aa: CASSPPDTGGHQPQHF